In its sample, the clone carrying this T cell receptor beta chain was seen many times. The entry originates in a study of early T cells in non-severe SARS-CoV-2 infection. Study background: With bulk RNA from unsorted whole blood as input, sequencing yielded unpaired chains.

In the library, individual cDNA molecules carried attached unique molecular identifiers. TCRdb called the 5' RACE reads again in MiXCR, with one record for every CDR3 protein. The table shows about 59,000 distinct CDR3 sequences, with about a tenth occurring only once. The sample was whole blood. The receptor was isolated from an adult who was a healthcare worker with PCR-confirmed SARS-CoV-2 infection or an uninfected control (not recorded which).

The CDR3 is CSARDNEKLFF. Written as DNA, the CDR3 is TGCAGTGCTAGGGACAATGAAAAACTGTTTTTT. This sequence joins TRBV20-1 and TRBJ1-4; no reliable D call. Germline V lookup: CDR1 DFQATT, CDR2 SNEGSKA (reference sequence). This CDR3 region has 11 residues. Trimming shortened V by 3 bases and J by 5 bases, and 4 bases separated the two germline ends.